This entry features one T cell receptor (beta chain) sequence. These data are taken from a study of blood T cell repertoires in COVID-19. About the study: The cDNA or gDNA used as material had been derived from T cells, B-cell-depleted T cells, or PBMCs.

Germline V CDR1 and CDR2: SGHVS, FQNEAQ. Germline trimming cut 0 bases from V and 3 bases from J; bases unmatched to any gene: 0. The CDR3 consists of 15 residues. Authors' methods: Cell counts per sample came from amplifying reference gene primers. TCRdb keeps only in-frame clones here, not all; method: immunoSEQ multiplex PCR. V, J and clone size derive from that table, while D and trimming were established from the DNA sequence. The sample lists almost 350,000 clones, around nine tenths occurring once. Adults between roughly 18 and 95 years of age took part from 24 US areas. This clonotype was sampled from a woman in her 30s who had been exposed to COVID-19. V and J are TRBV7-8 and TRBJ2-7; TRBD2 aligns across 12 bases. The specimen was PBMCs or T cells enriched from blood (not recorded which). The CDR3 DNA sequence: TGTGCCAGCAGCTTAGCGACTAGCGGGAGCTACGAGCAGTACTTC. Translation gives CASSLATSGSYEQYF.